This T cell receptor beta chain was identified in a study of blood T cell repertoires in COVID-19. Per germline, CDR1 WSHSY and CDR2 SAAADI. Trimming left V 1 base short and J 2 bases short, with 9 bases between. The CDR3 extends over 15 amino acids. TCRdb's table, derived via immunoSEQ multiplex PCR, lists solely in-frame clones and lacks some. The sample lists almost 250,000 clones; 65% to 90% were seen once. The sequenced sample consisted of PBMCs or T cells enriched from blood (not recorded which). The sequence was collected from a woman in her forties or fifties with acute COVID-19. This rearrangement joins TRBV10-2 to TRBJ2-1; D possibly corresponds to TRBD2 (5 bases). CDR3 residues: CASSEWEQAYNEQFF. CDR3 DNA sequence: TGCGCCAGCAGTGAGTGGGAGCAGGCCTACAATGAGCAGTTCTTC.